The clone carrying this T cell receptor (beta chain) was detected only once. The source of the sample is a study of blood T cell repertoires in COVID-19. Assay: immunoSEQ multiplex PCR; the TCRdb copy retains only in-frame clones and omits some. In the table there are approximately 300,000 clones, roughly 88% of which are singletons. Germline-derived CDR1 and CDR2 are MDHEN and SYDVKM. With V trimmed by 5 bases and J by 2 bases, 3 bases remained unmatched. The CDR3 runs to 14 residues. The receptor's source is a woman aged 45-59 years with acute or convalescent COVID-19. V and J are TRBV28 and TRBJ2-7; the match to TRBD1 covers 10 bases. Sample: peripheral blood. In nucleotides, the CDR3 is TGTGCCAGCAGTCCGGGACAGGGGCCCTACGAGCAGTACTTC. It is translated as CASSPGQGPYEQYF.